The clone carrying this TCR beta chain was seen a handful of times. Its target is not known. The CDR3 contains 14 residues. In germline, CDR1 is MNHEY, CDR2 SVGEGT. The data belong to a study of blood T cells in healthy people across ages. Study information: About one barcoded beta molecule was captured per two T cells (by template switching). Notes on the study in general: Higher diversity, along with more naive CD4+ cells, distinguished long-lived donors from aged donors.

Using a J-beta primer mix together with a sample-barcoded 5' primer, a second PCR was run for roughly 7 to 11 cycles. TCRdb reprocessed the 5' RACE reads with MiXCR, giving one entry per CDR3 protein. The sample shows hundreds of thousands of distinct CDR3 sequences, under 30% of them seen only once. Peripheral blood samples of approximately 10 milliliters were drawn from each donor. Another study also made use of these data, one on T cells of mothers and their children.

The V gene is TRBV6-2 or TRBV6-3, the J gene TRBJ2-5; 9 nucleotides match TRBD2. Judging by the DNA end, TRBJ2-1 fits better; the J call may be wrong. Sequencing was carried out using blood. This receptor was obtained from a boy between 10 and 17 years old in good health. CDR3 sequence reads: CASSLAGENNEQFF. The CDR3 DNA reads TGTGCCAGCAGCTTAGCGGGAGAGAACAATGAGCAGTTCTTC.